These 13 T cell receptor beta chains originate from one sample sequenced in a study of blood T cell repertoires in COVID-19. Sequencing was performed with immunoSEQ multiplex PCR; in TCRdb, only in-frame clones are kept and a portion is missing. Of 200,000 to 250,000 clones listed, around 83% are singletons. The sample comprised peripheral blood. These receptors originate from a woman older than 75 with COVID-19, enrolled during active disease.

The chain carries TRBV14 and TRBJ2-5; D not resolved. Trimming shortened V by 1 base and J by 5 bases, and 2 bases separated the two germline ends. The CDR3 loop spans 11 amino acids. Germline CDR1 SGHDN, CDR2 FVKESK. CDR3 DNA sequence: TGTGCCAGCAGCCAAGCTGAGACCCAGTACTTC. It specifies CASSQAETQYF.

This clone turned up a few times. The rearrangement links TRBV6-5 to TRBJ2-3; D is possibly TRBD1 (6 bases). The V end lost 6 bases, the J end lost 3 bases, and 16 bases lay between the germline ends. This CDR3 contains 15 residues. Per germline, CDR1 MNHEY and CDR2 SVGAGI. DNA of the CDR3: TGTGCCAGCAGACAAAGGGGGTACGGAACAGATACGCAGTATTTT. It codes for CASRQRGYGTDTQYF.

This clone appeared a single time. The rearrangement uses TRBV7-5 and TRBJ1-2; TRBD1, the table's D call, lacks a check against the DNA. TRBV7-5 is a listed pseudogene. This CDR3 region has 11 residues. CDR3 DNA sequence: TGTGCCAGAAACGAAAGGGGTGGCTACACCTTC. Its protein product is CARNERGGYTF.

The genes are TRBV3-1 (or the pseudogene TRBV3-2) and TRBJ1-1, with D unclear. V was trimmed by 3 bases and J by 1 base, leaving 12 bases between them. Germline loops: CDR1 LGHDT, CDR2 YNNKEL (reference sequence). The CDR3 loop spans 15 amino acids. The CDR3 DNA follows: TGTGCCAGCAGCCACATGTCGGGTCCGAACACTGAAGCTTTCTTT. It translates to CASSHMSGPNTEAFF.

The chain carries TRBV5-1 and TRBJ2-3, with TRBD2 identical over 7 bases. Germline assignment: CDR1 SGHRS and CDR2 YFSETQ. V was pared by 6 bases and J by 2 bases, with 6 bases of the junction left unmatched. The CDR3 contains 14 residues. This CDR3 is CASTAGSFTDTQYF. The CDR3 coding sequence is TGCGCCAGCACAGCGGGATCCTTCACAGATACGCAGTATTTT.

The gene calls are TRBV5-1 and TRBJ1-2; 8 bases are shared with TRBD1. CDR3 size: 14 residues. Germline V gene lookup returns CDR1 SGHRS and CDR2 YFSETQ. The junction had 2 bases not matched to a gene; V was cut back by 3 bases and J by 1 base. Here the CDR3 reads CASSSTGDNYGYTF. CDR3 nucleotides: TGCGCCAGCAGCTCGACAGGGGATAACTATGGCTACACCTTC.

The V call is TRBV7-9, the J call TRBJ2-3, with 7 positions matching TRBD1. The junction had 6 bases not matched to a gene; V was cut back by 4 bases and J by 2 bases. This CDR3 is built from 15 residues. The germline gives CDR1 SEHNR, CDR2 FQNEAQ (reference sequence). The CDR3 protein is CASSSQGITTDTQYF. As DNA, the CDR3 is TGTGCCAGCAGCTCACAGGGGATCACCACAGATACGCAGTATTTT.

This chain connects TRBV6-5 to TRBJ2-7; no definite D call. The CDR3 length is 10 residues. Looked up from germline, CDR1 is MNHEY and CDR2 is SVGAGI. V was trimmed by 6 bases and J by 3 bases, leaving 3 bases between them. CDR3 protein: CASSHYEQYF. CDR3 nucleotides: TGTGCCAGCAGCCACTACGAGCAGTACTTC.

The chain uses TRBV19 and TRBJ1-1; D remains unclear. Germline assignment: CDR1 LNHDA and CDR2 SQIVND (reference sequence). V was cut by 5 bases and J by 2 bases, with 9 bases left in between. This CDR3 contains 13 residues. The CDR3 protein is CASSVGDNTEAFF. CDR3 DNA: TGTGCCAGTAGTGTCGGAGATAACACTGAAGCTTTCTTT.

J is TRBJ1-2 and V is TRBV30; D is perhaps TRBD1 (6 bases). Per germline, CDR1 GTSNPN and CDR2 SVGIG (reference sequence). This CDR3 contains 15 residues. The V end lost 0 bases, the J end lost 2 bases, and 13 bases lay between the germline ends. The chain's CDR3 is CAWSVTQQGNYGYTF. The CDR3 DNA is TGTGCCTGGAGTGTAACCCAACAGGGAAACTATGGCTACACCTTC.

The chain couples TRBV6-5 to TRBJ2-1, with 9 bases that match TRBD2. The ends lost 4 bases at V and 5 bases at J; junction bases unmatched: 6. CDR3 length equals 15 residues. The germline gives CDR1 MNHEY, CDR2 SVGAGI. The CDR3, as DNA: TGTGCCAGCAGTTCCGGAGCTAGCGGGAACAATGAGCAGTTCTTC. Its protein is CASSSGASGNNEQFF.

V gene TRBV19 combines with J gene TRBJ1-1, with D unclear. The germline V gene has CDR1 LNHDA and CDR2 SQIVND (reference sequence). This CDR3 spans 13 amino acids. Trimming stripped 5 bases from V and 5 bases from J, with 12 bases between. The CDR3 DNA reads as TGTGCCAGTAGTCTTGGGCGGGGTACTGAAGCTTTCTTT. Protein: CASSLGRGTEAFF.

The J gene is TRBJ2-1, the V gene TRBV2; TRBD2 matches 11 bases. The germline gives CDR1 SNHLY, CDR2 FYNNEI. The junction had 6 bases not matched to a gene; V was cut back by 7 bases and J by 4 bases. This CDR3 has 15 amino acids. For the CDR3, the DNA is TGTGCCAGCAACTTAGCGGGGGGGCGATACAATGAGCAGTTCTTC. Translating gives CASNLAGGRYNEQFF.